These T cell receptor beta chains were read from a single sample in a study of cytomegalovirus exposure and HLA in healthy donors. The method was immunoSEQ multiplex PCR; TCRdb's version includes in-frame clones alone and lacks a portion of them. This table has approximately 160,000 clones, 90% to 97% appearing once. The source material was PBMCs. These receptors all stem from a woman between 18 and 29 years old in good health and CMV-seronegative. CDR3s include the opening cysteine and the closing phenylalanine or tryptophan. D genes are given only for firm matches. Expanded clones get a size class; other rows say once, few or many, or leave the size out.

>TRBV27|.|TRBJ2-7|.
CASSLSSRAYEQYF
TGTGCCAGCAGTTTATCGAGCAGGGCCTACGAGCAGTACTTC
>TRBV28|once|TRBJ2-7|.
CASSFGGGGYEQYF
TGTGCCAGCAGTTTTGGAGGAGGCGGTTACGAGCAGTACTTC
>TRBV18|.|TRBJ1-1|.
CASSPGRGTEAFF
TGTGCCAGCTCACCGGGAAGGGGCACTGAAGCTTTCTTT
>TRBV2|.|TRBJ2-7|TRBD1
CASRRQGLWHEQYF
TGTGCCAGCAGGAGACAGGGGCTTTGGCACGAGCAGTACTTC
>TRBV14|.|TRBJ2-1|.
CASSHGLYNEQFF
TGTGCCAGCAGCCATGGACTTTACAATGAGCAGTTCTTC
>TRBV4-3|once|TRBJ1-6|.
CASSQEPGQGLYNSPLHF
TGCGCCAGCAGCCAAGAACCAGGGCAGGGACTTTATAATTCACCCCTCCACTTT
>TRBV27|.|TRBJ1-2|TRBD1
CASSLSAVSISTQGANGYTF
TGTGCCAGCAGTTTATCAGCAGTTTCAATTAGCACCCAGGGGGCCAATGGCTACACCTTC
>TRBV18|.|TRBJ2-5|.
CASSPRLGETQYF
TGTGCCAGCTCACCGCGTTTGGGCGAGACCCAGTACTTC
>TRBV27|once|TRBJ1-6|TRBD1
CASRPRDRDSPLHF
TGTGCCAGCAGACCCCGGGACAGGGATTCACCCCTCCACTTT
>TRBV6-1|.|TRBJ2-4|.
CASSEIGGNIQYF
TGTGCCAGCAGTGAAATAGGAGGGAACATTCAGTACTTC
>TRBV5-1|once|TRBJ1-5|TRBD1
CASSLEGQEGQPQHF
TGCGCCAGCAGCTTGGAGGGACAGGAGGGTCAGCCCCAGCATTTT
>TRBV30|.|TRBJ1-3|TRBD1
CAYSQGASRGNTIYF
TGTGCCTACTCACAGGGGGCATCGAGGGGAAACACCATATATTTT
>TRBV7-9|.|TRBJ2-7|.
CASRAGVSYEQYF
TGTGCCAGCAGGGCAGGGGTTTCCTACGAGCAGTACTTC
>TRBV9|.|TRBJ2-1|.
CASSVDSINEQFF
TGTGCCAGCAGCGTAGACAGCATCAATGAGCAGTTCTTC
>TRBV6-1|.|TRBJ2-6|TRBD1
CASTRTGTGANVLTF
TGTGCCAGCACCCGGACAGGGACTGGGGCCAACGTCCTGACTTTC
>TRBV19|.|TRBJ2-2|.
CASSPWDLTDSNTGELFF
TGTGCCAGTAGTCCGTGGGACTTGACCGACAGTAACACCGGGGAGCTGTTTTTT
>TRBV29-1|few|TRBJ1-4|TRBD1
CSVATGGNEKLFF
TGCAGCGTTGCAACAGGGGGGAATGAAAAACTGTTTTTT
>TRBV7-8|.|TRBJ2-7|TRBD2
CASRGGTYEQYF
TGTGCCAGCCGGGGGGGAACCTACGAGCAGTACTTC
>TRBV4-3|.|TRBJ2-4|TRBD2
CASSQASGGSVAKNIQYF
TGCGCCAGCAGCCAGGCTAGCGGGGGGTCGGTAGCCAAAAACATTCAGTACTTC
>TRBV30|.|TRBJ1-1|.
CAWSVSGAGVRTEAFF
TGTGCCTGGAGTGTAAGTGGAGCGGGGGTTCGCACTGAAGCTTTCTTT
>TRBV6-5|.|TRBJ2-7|.
CASRQSSYEQYF
TGTGCCAGCAGACAGAGCTCCTACGAGCAGTACTTC
>TRBV9|.|TRBJ2-7|TRBD2
CASSAEFSGGSYEQYF
TGTGCCAGCAGCGCTGAGTTTAGCGGGGGCTCCTACGAGCAGTACTTC
>TRBV4-1|.|TRBJ1-5|.
CASSQDYPTGLLPQHF
TGCGCCAGCAGCCAAGATTACCCGACAGGACTCTTGCCCCAGCATTTT
>TRBV7-2|.|TRBJ1-4|.
CASSVGLGPSIINEKLFF
TGTGCCAGCAGCGTCGGACTCGGGCCTTCCATTATTAATGAAAAACTGTTTTTT
>TRBV27|once|TRBJ1-5|.
CASSLSSADNSNQPQHF
TGTGCCAGCAGTTTATCGTCGGCAGACAATAGCAATCAGCCCCAGCATTTT